This T cell receptor beta chain was profiled in a study of beta chain features in type 1 diabetes. Whole-study context: Sorted cells, approximately 100,000,000 in number, were examined across all samples. Study results and limitations: Across patients, naive, central memory and Treg TCRB repertoires exhibited apparently greater similarity than was observed across healthy donors. There were fewer insertions and more deletions at the VDJ junctions of type 1 diabetes patients. TCRB CDR3 length was moderately but significantly reduced in all four CD4+ subsets of Type 1 diabetes patients.

The table lists this clone with a few counts. The antigen is undetermined. Looked up from germline, CDR1 is SGHVS and CDR2 is FNYEAQ. This CDR3 region has 12 residues. V shed 5 bases and J shed 7 bases, with 9 bases lying between them. Expressed TCRB transcripts were sequenced because the isolated RNA had all been reverse transcribed beforehand. Assay used: immunoSEQ multiplex PCR; TCRdb lists only in-frame clones, some missing. The repertoire holds approximately 100,000 clones, with under 30% as singletons. The V call is TRBV7-6, the J call TRBJ1-5; D gene unclear. This TCR was sampled from a woman aged 18-29 years with type 1 diabetes. Sequences were obtained from central memory CD4+ T cells from blood. The chain's CDR3 is CASSTPPQPQHF. CDR3 nucleotide sequence: TGTGCCAGCAGCACACCTCCACAGCCCCAGCATTTT.